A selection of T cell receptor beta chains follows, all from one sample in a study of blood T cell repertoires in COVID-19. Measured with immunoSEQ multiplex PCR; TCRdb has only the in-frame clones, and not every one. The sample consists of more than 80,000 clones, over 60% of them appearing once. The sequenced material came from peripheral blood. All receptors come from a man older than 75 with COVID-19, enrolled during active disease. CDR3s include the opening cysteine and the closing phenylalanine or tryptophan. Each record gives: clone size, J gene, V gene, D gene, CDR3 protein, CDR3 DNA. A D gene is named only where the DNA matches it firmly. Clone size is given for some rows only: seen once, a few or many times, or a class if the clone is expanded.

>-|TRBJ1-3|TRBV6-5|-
CASSSQGNTIYF
TGTGCCAGCAGTTCACAAGGAAACACCATATATTTT
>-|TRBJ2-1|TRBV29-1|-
CSVGTGLKSEQFF
TGCAGCGTTGGCACAGGGTTAAAAAGTGAGCAGTTCTTC
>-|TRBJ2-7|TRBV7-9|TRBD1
CASSQSGTGLNEQYF
TGTGCCAGCAGCCAGTCCGGGACAGGGCTCAACGAGCAGTACTTC
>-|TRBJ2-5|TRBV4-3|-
CASSQDSAGWETQYF
TGCGCCAGCAGCCAAGATAGCGCGGGTTGGGAGACCCAGTACTTC
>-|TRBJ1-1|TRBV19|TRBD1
CASSIGDRNRGTEAFF
TGTGCCAGTAGTATCGGGGACAGGAATAGAGGCACTGAAGCTTTCTTT
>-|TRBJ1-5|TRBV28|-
CASSLSRSNQPQHF
TGTGCCAGCAGTTTATCCAGGAGCAATCAGCCCCAGCATTTT
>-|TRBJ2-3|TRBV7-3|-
CASSELGLSTDTQYF
TGTGCCAGCAGCGAACTTGGTCTGAGCACAGATACGCAGTATTTT
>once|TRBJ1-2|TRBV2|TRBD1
CASTQGQGAGYTF
TGTGCCAGCACACAGGGACAGGGCGCGGGCTACACCTTC
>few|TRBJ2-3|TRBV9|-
CASNPAGGSWDTQYF
TGTGCCAGCAACCCAGCTGGAGGTAGCTGGGATACGCAGTATTTT
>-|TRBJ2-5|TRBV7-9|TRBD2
CASSLGVSGSGTQYF
TGTGCCAGCAGCTTAGGGGTTAGCGGGAGCGGGACCCAGTACTTC
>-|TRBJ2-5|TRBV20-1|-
CSAIGETQYF
TGCAGTGCTATCGGGGAGACCCAGTACTTC
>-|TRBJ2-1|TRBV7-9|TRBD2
CASSLTPSGSYNEQFF
TGTGCCAGCAGCTTGACCCCTAGCGGGAGCTACAATGAGCAGTTCTTC
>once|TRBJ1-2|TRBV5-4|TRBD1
CASSTTGVGGYTF
TGTGCCAGCAGTACAACAGGGGTTGGCGGCTACACCTTC
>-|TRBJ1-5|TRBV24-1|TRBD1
CATSDSTGVGNQPQHF
TGTGCCACCAGTGATTCGACAGGGGTTGGCAATCAGCCCCAGCATTTT
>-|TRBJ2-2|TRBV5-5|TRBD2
CASSFRGGWLAGDVTGELFF
TGTGCCAGCAGCTTCCGGGGGGGATGGCTAGCGGGAGATGTCACCGGGGAGCTGTTTTTT
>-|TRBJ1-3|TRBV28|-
CASSGWQDGDSGNTIYF
TGTGCCAGCAGTGGGTGGCAGGATGGTGACTCTGGAAACACCATATATTTT
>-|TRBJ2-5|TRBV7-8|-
CASSFFPEGFAGQTQYF
TGTGCCAGCAGCTTTTTCCCCGAGGGGTTTGCGGGGCAGACCCAGTACTTC
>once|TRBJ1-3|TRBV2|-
CASRSQGFGNTIYF
TGTGCCAGCAGATCACAGGGATTTGGAAACACCATATATTTT
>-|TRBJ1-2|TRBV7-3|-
CASSPDPGGGYTF
TGTGCCAGCAGCCCAGACCCCGGGGGTGGCTACACCTTC
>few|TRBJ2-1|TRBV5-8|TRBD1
CASTHRDRQYNEQFF
TGTGCCAGCACCCACCGGGACAGACAATACAATGAGCAGTTCTTC
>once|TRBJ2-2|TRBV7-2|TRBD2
CASSFVQIAGVNTGELFF
TGTGCCAGCAGCTTCGTGCAGATAGCGGGAGTGAACACCGGGGAGCTGTTTTTT
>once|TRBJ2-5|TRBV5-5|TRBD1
CASSLGDSWGETQYF
TGTGCCAGCAGCTTGGGGGACAGCTGGGGGGAGACCCAGTACTTC
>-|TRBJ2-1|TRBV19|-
CASMERLERYNEQFF
TGTGCCAGTATGGAAAGACTAGAAAGGTACAATGAGCAGTTCTTC
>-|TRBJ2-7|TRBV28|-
CASSPPIDTRSEQYF
TGTGCCAGCAGCCCCCCGATAGACACTAGGAGCGAGCAGTACTTC
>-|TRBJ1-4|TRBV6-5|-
CASSPRGGASQKLFF
TGTGCCAGCAGTCCCCGCGGGGGGGCAAGTCAAAAACTGTTTTTT
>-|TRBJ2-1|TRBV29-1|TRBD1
CSVRDSSYNEQFF
TGCAGCGTCCGGGACAGCTCCTACAATGAGCAGTTCTTC
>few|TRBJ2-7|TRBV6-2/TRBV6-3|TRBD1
CASSYRAGGSYEQYF
TGTGCCAGCAGTTACAGGGCAGGGGGCTCCTACGAGCAGTACTTC
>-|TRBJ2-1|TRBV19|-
CASSIGPGNYNEQFF
TGTGCCAGTAGTATAGGTCCAGGGAACTACAATGAGCAGTTCTTC
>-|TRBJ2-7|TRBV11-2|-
CASRPLAIISYEQYF
TGTGCCAGCAGACCCCTAGCGATCATCTCCTACGAGCAGTACTTC
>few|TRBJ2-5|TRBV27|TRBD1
CASRTTGGLGETQYF
TGTGCCAGCAGGACGACAGGGGGCTTAGGAGAGACCCAGTACTTC
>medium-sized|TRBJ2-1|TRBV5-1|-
CASSLDTGERPYNEQFF
TGCGCCAGCAGCTTGGATACCGGGGAAAGGCCTTACAATGAGCAGTTCTTC
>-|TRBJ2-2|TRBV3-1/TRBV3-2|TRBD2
CASSLGLASNTGELFF
TGTGCCAGCAGCCTGGGACTAGCGAGTAACACCGGGGAGCTGTTTTTT
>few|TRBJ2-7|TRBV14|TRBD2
CASSWISGSGSEQYF
TGTGCCAGCAGCTGGATTAGCGGGAGCGGGAGCGAGCAGTACTTC
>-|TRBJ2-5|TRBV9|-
CASSVGLANQETQYF
TGTGCCAGCAGCGTTGGGCTAGCGAACCAAGAGACCCAGTACTTC
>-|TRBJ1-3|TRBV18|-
CASSPPANSGNTIYF
TGTGCCAGCTCTCCTCCTGCGAACTCTGGAAACACCATATATTTT
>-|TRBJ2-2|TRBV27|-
CASSSSTSGTNTGELFF
TGTGCCAGCAGTTCATCGACCAGCGGAACGAACACCGGGGAGCTGTTTTTT
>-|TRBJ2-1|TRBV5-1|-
CASSAPGFYNEQFF
TGCGCCAGCAGCGCGCCGGGATTCTACAATGAGCAGTTCTTC
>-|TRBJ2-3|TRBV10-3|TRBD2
CAISERRELDTQYF
TGTGCCATCAGTGAGAGGCGGGAGTTAGATACGCAGTATTTT